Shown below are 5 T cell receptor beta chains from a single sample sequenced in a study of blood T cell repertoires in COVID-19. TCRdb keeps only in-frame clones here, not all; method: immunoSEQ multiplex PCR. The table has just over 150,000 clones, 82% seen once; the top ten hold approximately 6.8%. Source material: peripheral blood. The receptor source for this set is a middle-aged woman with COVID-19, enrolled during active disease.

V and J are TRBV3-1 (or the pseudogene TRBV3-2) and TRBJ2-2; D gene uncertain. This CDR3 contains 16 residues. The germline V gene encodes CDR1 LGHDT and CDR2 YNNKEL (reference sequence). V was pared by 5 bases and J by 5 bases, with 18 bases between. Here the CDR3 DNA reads TGTGCCAGCAGCGCGTTTTTTTCAGGCTTGACCGGGGAGCTGTTTTTT. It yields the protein CASSAFFSGLTGELFF.

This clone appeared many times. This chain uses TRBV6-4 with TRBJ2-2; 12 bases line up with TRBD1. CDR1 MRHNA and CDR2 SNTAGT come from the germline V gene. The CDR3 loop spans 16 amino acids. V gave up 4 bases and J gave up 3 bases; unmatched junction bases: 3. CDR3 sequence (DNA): TGTGCCAGCAGTGCCGGGACAGGGGGCGACACCGGGGAGCTGTTTTTT. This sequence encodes CASSAGTGGDTGELFF.

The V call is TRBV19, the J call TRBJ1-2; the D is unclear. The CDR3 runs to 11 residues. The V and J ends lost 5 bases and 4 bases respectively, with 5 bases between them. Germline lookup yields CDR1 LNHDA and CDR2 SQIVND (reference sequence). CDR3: CASSEGYGYTF. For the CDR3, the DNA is TGTGCCAGTAGTGAGGGCTATGGCTACACCTTC.

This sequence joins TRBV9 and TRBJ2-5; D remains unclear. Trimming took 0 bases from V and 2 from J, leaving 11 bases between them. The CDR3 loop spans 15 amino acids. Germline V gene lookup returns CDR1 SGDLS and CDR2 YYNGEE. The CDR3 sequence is CASSVAPQAQETQYF. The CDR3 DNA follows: TGTGCCAGCAGCGTAGCCCCCCAGGCTCAAGAGACCCAGTACTTC.

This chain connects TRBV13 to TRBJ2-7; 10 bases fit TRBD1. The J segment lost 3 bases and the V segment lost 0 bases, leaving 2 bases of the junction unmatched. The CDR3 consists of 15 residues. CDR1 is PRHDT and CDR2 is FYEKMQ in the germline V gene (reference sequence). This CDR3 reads CASSLGDRGDYEQYV. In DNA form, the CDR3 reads TGTGCCAGCAGCTTAGGGGACAGGGGGGACTACGAGCAGTACGTC.